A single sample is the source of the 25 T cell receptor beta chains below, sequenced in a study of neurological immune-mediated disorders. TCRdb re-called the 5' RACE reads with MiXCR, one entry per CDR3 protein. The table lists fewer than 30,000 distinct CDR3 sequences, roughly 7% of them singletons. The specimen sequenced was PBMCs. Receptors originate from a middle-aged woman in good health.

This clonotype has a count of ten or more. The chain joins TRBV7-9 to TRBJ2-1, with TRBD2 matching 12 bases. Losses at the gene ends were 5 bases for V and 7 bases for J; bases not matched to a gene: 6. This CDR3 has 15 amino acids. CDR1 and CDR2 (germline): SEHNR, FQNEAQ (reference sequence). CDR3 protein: CASSGGTSGLNEQFF. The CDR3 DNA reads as TGTGCCAGCAGCGGAGGGACTAGCGGGTTGAATGAGCAGTTCTTC.

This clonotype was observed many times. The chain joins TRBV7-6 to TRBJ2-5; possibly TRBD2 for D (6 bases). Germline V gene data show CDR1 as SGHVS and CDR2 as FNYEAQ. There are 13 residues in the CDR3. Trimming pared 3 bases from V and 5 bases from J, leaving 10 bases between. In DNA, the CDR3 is TGTGCCAGCAGCTTTGGACGGGGGGAGACCCAGTACTTC. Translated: CASSFGRGETQYF.

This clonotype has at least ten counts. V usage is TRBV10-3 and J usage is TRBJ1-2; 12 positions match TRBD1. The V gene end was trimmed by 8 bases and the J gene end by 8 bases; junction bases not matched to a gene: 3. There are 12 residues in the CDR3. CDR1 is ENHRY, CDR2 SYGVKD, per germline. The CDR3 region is CAIGDRGHGYTF. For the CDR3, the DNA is TGTGCCATCGGGGACAGGGGGCACGGCTACACCTTC.

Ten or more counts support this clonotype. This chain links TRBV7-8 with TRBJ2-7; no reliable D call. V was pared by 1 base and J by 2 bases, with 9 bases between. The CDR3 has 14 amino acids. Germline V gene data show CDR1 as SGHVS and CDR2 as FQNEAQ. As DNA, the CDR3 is TGTGCCAGCAGCTTAGAGGCAGGAACCTACGAGCAGTACTTC. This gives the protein CASSLEAGTYEQYF.

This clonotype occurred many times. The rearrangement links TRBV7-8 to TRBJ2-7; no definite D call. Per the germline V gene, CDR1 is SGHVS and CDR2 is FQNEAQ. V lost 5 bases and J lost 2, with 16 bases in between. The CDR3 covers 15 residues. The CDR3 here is CASSPKILNPYEQYF. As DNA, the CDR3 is TGTGCCAGCAGCCCTAAAATACTCAATCCCTACGAGCAGTACTTC.

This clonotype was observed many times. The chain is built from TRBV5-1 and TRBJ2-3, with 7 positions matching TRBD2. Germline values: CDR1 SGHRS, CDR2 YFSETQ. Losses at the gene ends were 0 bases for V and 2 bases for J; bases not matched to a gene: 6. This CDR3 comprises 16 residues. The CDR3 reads CASSLDPGGSTDTQYF. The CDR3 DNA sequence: TGCGCCAGCAGCTTGGATCCGGGAGGATCCACAGATACGCAGTATTTT.

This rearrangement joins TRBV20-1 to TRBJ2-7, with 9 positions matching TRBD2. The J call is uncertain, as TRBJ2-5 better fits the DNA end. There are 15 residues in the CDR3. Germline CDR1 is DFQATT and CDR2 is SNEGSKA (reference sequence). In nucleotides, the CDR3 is TGCAGTGCTAACCGACTAGCGGTAACTCGGGAGACCCAGTACTTC. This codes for CSANRLAVTRETQYF.

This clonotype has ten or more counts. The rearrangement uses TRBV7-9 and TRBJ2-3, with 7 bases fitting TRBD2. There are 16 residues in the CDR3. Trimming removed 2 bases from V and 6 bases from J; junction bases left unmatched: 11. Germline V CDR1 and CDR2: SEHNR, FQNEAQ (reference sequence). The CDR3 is CASSLISLAVSDTQYF. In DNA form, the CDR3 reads TGTGCCAGCAGCTTAATCTCCCTAGCGGTATCTGATACGCAGTATTTT. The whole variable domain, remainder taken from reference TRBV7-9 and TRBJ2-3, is DTGVSQNPRHKITKRGQNVTFRCDPISEHNRLYWYRQTLGQGPEFLTYFQNEAQLEKSRLLSDRFSAERPKGSFSTLEIQRTEQGDSAMYLCASSLISLAVSDTQYFGPGTRLTVL.

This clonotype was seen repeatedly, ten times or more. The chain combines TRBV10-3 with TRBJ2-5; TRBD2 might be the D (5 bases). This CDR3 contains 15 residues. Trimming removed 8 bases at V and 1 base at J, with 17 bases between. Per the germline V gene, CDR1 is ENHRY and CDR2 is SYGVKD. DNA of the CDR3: TGTGCCATCGGAAGGGAGCCAGGTCCCCAAGAGACCCAGTACTTC. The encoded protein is CAIGREPGPQETQYF.

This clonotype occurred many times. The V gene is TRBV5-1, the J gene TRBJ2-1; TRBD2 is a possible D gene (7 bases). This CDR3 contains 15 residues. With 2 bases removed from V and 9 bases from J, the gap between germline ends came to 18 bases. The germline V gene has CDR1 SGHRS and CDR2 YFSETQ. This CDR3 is CASSFRLGGGGEQFF. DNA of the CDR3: TGCGCCAGCAGCTTCCGCCTCGGAGGGGGGGGTGAGCAGTTCTTC.

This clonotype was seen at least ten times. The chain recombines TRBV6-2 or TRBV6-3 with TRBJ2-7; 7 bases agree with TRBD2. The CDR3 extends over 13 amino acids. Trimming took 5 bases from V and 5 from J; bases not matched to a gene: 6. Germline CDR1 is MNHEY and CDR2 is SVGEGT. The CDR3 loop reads CASSIAGFDEQYF. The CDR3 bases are TGTGCCAGCAGTATAGCGGGCTTCGACGAGCAGTACTTC.

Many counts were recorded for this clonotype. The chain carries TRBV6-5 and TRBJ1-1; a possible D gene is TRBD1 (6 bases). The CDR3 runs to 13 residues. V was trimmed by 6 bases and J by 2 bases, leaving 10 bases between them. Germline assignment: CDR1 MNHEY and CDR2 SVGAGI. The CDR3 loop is CASRGGGNTEAFF. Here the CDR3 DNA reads TGTGCCAGCAGGGGGGGGGGCAACACTGAAGCTTTCTTT.

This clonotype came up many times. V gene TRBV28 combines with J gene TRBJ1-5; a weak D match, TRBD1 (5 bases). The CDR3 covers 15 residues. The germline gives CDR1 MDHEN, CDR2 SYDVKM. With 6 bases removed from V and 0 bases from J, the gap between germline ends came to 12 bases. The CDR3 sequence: CASRPGGYSNQPQHF. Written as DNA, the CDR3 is TGTGCCAGCAGACCGGGGGGATATAGCAATCAGCCCCAGCATTTT.

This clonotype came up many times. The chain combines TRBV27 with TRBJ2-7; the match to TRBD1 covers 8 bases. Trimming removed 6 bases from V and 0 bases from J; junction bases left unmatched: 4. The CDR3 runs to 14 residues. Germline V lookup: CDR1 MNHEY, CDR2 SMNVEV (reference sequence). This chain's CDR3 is CASSWDRFSYEQYF. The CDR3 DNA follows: TGTGCCAGCAGCTGGGACAGGTTCTCCTACGAGCAGTACTTC.

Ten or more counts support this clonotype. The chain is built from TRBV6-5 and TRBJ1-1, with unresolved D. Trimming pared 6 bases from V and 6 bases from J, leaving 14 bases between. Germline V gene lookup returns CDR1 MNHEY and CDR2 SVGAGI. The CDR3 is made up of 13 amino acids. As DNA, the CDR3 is TGTGCCAGCAGCAACGCCGGTGGATCTGAAGCTTTCTTT. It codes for CASSNAGGSEAFF.

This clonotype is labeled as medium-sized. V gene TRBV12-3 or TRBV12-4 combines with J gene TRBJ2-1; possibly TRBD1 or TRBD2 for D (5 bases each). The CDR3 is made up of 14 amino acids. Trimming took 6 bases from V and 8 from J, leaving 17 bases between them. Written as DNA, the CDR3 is TGTGCCAGCAGGGAAACGGGACGCTCGGATGAGCAGTTCTTC. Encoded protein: CASRETGRSDEQFF.

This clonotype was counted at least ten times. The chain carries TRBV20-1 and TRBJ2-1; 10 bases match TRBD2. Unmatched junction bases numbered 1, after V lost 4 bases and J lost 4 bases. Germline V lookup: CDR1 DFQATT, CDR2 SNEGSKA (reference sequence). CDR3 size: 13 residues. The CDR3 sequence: CSAKRGGYNEQFF. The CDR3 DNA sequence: TGCAGTGCTAAGCGGGGGGGGTACAATGAGCAGTTCTTC.

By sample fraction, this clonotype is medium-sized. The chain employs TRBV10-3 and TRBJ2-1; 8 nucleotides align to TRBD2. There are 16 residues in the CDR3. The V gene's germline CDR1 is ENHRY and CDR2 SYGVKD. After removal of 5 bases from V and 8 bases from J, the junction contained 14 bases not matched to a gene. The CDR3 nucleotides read TGTGCCATCAGTACCCTAGCGGGTCTCGTGAGCCATGAGCAGTTCTTC. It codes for CAISTLAGLVSHEQFF.

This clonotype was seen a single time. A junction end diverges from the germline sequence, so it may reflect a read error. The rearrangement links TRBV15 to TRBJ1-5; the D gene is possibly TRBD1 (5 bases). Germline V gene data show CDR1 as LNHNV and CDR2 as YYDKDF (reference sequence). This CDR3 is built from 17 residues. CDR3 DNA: TGTGCCACCAGCAGCCATCCGACAGTGTGGGGGGGTCAGCCCCATCATTTT. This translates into CATSSHPTVWGGQPHHF.

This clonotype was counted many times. CDR3 DNA sequence: TGCAGTGCTAGCGGGAGAGGCGGTGAGCAGTTCTTC. It translates to CSASGRGGEQFF. The chain links TRBV20-1 to TRBJ2-1, with D perhaps matching TRBD2 (6 bases). Trimming cost V 3 bases and J 9 bases, with 12 bases left between them. From germline, CDR1 is DFQATT and CDR2 SNEGSKA (reference sequence). This CDR3 has 12 amino acids.

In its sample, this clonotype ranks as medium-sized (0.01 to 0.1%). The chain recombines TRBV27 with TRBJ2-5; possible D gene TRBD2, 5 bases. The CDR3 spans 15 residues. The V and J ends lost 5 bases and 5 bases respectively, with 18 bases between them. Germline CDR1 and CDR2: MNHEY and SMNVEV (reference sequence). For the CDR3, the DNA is TGTGCCAGCAGTAAAGAGGGAAATACGAGGGAGACCCAGTACTTC. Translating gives CASSKEGNTRETQYF.

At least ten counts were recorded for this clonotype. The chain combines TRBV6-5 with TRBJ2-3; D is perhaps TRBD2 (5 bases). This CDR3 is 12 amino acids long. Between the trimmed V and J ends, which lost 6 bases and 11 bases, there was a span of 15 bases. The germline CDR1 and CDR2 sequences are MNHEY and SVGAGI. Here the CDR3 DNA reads TGTGCCAGCAGGAGGCCTAGCAGCAAGCAGTATTTT. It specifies CASRRPSSKQYF.

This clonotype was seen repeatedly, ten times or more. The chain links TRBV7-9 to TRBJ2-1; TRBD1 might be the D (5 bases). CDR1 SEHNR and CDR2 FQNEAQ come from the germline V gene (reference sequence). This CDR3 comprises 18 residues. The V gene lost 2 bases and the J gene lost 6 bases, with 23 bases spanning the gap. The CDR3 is CASSLLGTASRASNEQFF. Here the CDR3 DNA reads TGTGCCAGCAGCTTACTGGGTACAGCGTCCAGGGCCTCCAATGAGCAGTTCTTC.

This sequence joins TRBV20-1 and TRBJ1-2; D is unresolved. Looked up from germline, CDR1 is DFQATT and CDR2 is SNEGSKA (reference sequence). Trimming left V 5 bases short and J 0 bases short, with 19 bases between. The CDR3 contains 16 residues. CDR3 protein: CSARAAGSRANYGYTF. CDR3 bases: TGCAGTGCTCGGGCCGCCGGGTCCCGGGCTAACTATGGCTACACCTTC.

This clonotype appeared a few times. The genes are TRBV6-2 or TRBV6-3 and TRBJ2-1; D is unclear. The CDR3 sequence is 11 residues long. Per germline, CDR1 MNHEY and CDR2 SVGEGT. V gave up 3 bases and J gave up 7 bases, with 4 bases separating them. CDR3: CASSYKNEQFF. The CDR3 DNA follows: TGTGCCAGCAGTTATAAAAATGAGCAGTTCTTC.